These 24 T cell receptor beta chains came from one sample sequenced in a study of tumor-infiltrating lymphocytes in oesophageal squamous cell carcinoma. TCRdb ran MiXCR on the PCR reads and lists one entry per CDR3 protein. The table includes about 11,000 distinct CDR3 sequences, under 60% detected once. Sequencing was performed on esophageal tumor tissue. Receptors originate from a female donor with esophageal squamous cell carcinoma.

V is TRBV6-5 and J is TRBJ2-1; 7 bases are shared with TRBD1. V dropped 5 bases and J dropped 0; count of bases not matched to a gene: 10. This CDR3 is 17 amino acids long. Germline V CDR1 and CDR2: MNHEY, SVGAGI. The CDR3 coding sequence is TGTGCCAGCAGTGACGAAAGGCGACAGGGCTCCTACAATGAGCAGTTCTTC. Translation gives CASSDERRQGSYNEQFF.

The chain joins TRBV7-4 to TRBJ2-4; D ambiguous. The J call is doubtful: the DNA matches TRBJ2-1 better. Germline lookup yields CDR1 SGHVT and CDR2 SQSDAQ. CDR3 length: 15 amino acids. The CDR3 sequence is CASSLLQSSYNEQFF. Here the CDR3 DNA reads TGTGCCAGCAGCTTACTACAGAGCTCCTACAATGAGCAGTTCTTC.

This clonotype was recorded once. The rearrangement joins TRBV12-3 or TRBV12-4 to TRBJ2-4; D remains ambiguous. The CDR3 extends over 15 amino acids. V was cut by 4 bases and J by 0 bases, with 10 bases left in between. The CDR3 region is CASSWTVLAKNIQYF. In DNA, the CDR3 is TGTGCCAGCAGTTGGACGGTTCTAGCCAAAAACATTCAGTACTTC.

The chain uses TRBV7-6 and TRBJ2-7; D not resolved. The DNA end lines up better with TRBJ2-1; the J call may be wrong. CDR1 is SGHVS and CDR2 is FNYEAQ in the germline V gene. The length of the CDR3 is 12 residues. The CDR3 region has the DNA TGTGCCAGCAGCTTAGGGTTTAATGAGCAGTTCTTC. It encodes CASSLGFNEQFF.

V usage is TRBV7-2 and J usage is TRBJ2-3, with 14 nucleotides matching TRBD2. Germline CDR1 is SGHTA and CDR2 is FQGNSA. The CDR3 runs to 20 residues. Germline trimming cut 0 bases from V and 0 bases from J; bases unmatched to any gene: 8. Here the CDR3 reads CASSLAPGLAGGASTDTQYF. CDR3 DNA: TGTGCCAGCAGCTTAGCCCCCGGACTAGCGGGAGGTGCTAGCACAGATACGCAGTATTTT.

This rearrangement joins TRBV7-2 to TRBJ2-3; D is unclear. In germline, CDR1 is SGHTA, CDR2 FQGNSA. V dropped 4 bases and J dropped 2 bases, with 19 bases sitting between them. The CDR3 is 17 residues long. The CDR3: CASSSRAFTRSTDTQYF. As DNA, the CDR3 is TGTGCCAGCAGCTCCCGGGCATTCACGCGGTCCACAGATACGCAGTATTTT.

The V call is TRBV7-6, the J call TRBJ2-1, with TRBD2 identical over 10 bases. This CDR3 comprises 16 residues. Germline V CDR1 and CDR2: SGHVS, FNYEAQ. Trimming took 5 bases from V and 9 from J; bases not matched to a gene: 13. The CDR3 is CASSPAASGSISEQFF. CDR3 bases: TGTGCCAGCAGCCCAGCAGCTAGCGGGAGTATAAGTGAGCAGTTCTTC.

CDR3 residues: CASSLGGTQETQYF. The CDR3 DNA reads TGTGCCAGCAGTTTAGGTGGGACCCAAGAGACCCAGTACTTC. V and J are TRBV12-3 or TRBV12-4 and TRBJ2-5; D may match TRBD1 or TRBD2 (5 bases each). With 1 base removed from V and 1 base from J, the gap between germline ends came to 7 bases. The CDR3 loop spans 14 amino acids.

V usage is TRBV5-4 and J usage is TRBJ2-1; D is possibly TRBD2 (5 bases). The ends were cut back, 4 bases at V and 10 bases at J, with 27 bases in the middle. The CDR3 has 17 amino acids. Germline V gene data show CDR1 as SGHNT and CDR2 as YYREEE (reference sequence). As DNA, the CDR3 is TGTGCCAGCAGCCTTGGGGAGCCATTTCTCAGAGGTTACGAGCAGTTCTTC. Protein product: CASSLGEPFLRGYEQFF.

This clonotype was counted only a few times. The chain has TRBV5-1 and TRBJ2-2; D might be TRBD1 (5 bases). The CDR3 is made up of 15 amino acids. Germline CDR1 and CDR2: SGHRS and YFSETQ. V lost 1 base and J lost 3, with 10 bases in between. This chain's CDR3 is CASSLRQGDTGELFF. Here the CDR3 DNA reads TGCGCCAGCAGCTTGAGGCAGGGTGACACCGGGGAGCTGTTTTTT.

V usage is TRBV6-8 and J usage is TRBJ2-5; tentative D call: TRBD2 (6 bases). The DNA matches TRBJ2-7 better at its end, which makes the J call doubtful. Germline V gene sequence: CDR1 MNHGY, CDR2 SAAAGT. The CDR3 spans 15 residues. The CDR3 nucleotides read TGTGCCAGCAGTTACTCCCTAGTGGGAGGTTACGAGCAGTACTTC. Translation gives CASSYSLVGGYEQYF.

The CDR3 is CASSFDRGSYNEQFF. The CDR3 DNA reads TGTGCCAGCAGTTTCGACAGGGGCTCCTACAATGAGCAGTTCTTC. V and J are TRBV12-3 or TRBV12-4 and TRBJ2-1; 8 nucleotides align to TRBD1. V lost 3 bases and J lost 0; bases outside the gene matches: 1. The CDR3 is made up of 15 amino acids.

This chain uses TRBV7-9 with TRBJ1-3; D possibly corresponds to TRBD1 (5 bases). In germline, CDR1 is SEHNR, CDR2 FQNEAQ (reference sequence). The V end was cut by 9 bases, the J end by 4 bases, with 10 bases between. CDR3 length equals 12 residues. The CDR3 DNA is TGTGCCAGTGGGACGGTCGGAAACACCATATATTTT. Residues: CASGTVGNTIYF.

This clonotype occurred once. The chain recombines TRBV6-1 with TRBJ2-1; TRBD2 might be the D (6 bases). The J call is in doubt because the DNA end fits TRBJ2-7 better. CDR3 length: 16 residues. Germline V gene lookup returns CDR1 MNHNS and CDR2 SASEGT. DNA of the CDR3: TGTGCCAGCAGTGAGACCCTAGCGTTGTCCTACAATGAGCAGTACTTC. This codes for CASSETLALSYNEQYF.

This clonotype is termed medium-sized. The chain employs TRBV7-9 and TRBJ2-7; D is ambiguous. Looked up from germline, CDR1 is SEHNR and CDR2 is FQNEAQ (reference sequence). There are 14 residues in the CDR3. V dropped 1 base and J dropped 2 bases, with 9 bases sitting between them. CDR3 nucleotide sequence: TGTGCCAGCAGCTTAGGGAATCCTACCTACGAGCAGTACTTC. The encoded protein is CASSLGNPTYEQYF. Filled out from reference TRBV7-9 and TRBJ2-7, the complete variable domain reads DTGVSQNPRHKITKRGQNVTFRCDPISEHNRLYWYRQTLGQGPEFLTYFQNEAQLEKSRLLSDRFSAERPKGSFSTLEIQRTEQGDSAMYLCASSLGNPTYEQYFGPGTRLTVT.

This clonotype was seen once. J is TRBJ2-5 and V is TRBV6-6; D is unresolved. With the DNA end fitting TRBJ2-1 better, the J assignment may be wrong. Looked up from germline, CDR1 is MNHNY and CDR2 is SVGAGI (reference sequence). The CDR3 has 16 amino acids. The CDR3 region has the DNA TGTGCCAGCAGTGTAGAACTAAGTTCGCCTTACAATGAGCAGTTCTTC. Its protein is CASSVELSSPYNEQFF.

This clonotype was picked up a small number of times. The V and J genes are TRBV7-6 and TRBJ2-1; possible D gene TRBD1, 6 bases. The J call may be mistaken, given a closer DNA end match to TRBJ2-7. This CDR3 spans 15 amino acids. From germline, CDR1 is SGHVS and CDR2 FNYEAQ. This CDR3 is CASSPTRDKVDEQYF. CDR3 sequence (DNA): TGTGCCAGCAGCCCCACCAGGGACAAGGTCGACGAGCAGTACTTC.

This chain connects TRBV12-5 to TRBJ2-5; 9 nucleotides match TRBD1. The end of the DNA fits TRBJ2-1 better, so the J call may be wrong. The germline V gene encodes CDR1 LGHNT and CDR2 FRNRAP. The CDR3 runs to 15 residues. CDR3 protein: CASGTTGQGRNEQFF. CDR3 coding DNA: TGTGCTAGTGGTACGACGGGACAGGGACGTAATGAGCAGTTCTTC.

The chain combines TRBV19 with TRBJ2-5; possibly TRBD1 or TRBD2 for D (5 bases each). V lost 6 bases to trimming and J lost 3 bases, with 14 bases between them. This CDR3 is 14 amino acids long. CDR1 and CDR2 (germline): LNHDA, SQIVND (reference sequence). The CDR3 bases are TGTGCCAGTAGAGAGCCGGGACCTAAAGAGACCCAGTACTTC. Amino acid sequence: CASREPGPKETQYF.

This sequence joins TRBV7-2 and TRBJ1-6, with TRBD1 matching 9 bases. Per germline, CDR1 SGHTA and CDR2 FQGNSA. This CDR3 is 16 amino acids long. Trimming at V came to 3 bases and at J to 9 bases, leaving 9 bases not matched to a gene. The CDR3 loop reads CASSFKTGGRSSPLHF. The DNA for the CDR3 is TGTGCCAGCAGCTTCAAGACAGGGGGACGCAGTTCACCCCTCCACTTT.

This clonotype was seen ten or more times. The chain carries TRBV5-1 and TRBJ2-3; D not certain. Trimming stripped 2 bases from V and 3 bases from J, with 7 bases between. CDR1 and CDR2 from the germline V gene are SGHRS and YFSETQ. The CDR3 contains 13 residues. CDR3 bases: TGCGCCAGCAGCTTCCGTGTGACAGATACGCAGTATTTT. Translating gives CASSFRVTDTQYF.

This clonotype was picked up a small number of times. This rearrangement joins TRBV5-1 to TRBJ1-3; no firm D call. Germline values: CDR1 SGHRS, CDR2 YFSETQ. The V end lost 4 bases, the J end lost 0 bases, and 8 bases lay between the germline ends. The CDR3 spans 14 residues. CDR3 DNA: TGCGCCAGCAGCCAGGACGTCTCTGGAAACACCATATATTTT. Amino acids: CASSQDVSGNTIYF.

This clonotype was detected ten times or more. For the CDR3, the DNA is TGTGCCAGCAGTCTGATAACAGGCGGTGGCTACACCTTC. Translated, it gives CASSLITGGGYTF. J is TRBJ1-2 and V is TRBV28; possibly TRBD1 for D (5 bases). CDR3 length equals 13 residues. CDR1 and CDR2 from the germline V gene are MDHEN and SYDVKM. Trimming removed 5 bases at V and 7 bases at J, with 14 bases between.

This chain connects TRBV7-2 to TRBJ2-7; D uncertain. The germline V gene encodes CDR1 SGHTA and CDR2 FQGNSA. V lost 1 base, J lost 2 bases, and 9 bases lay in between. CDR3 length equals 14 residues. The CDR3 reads CASSLGGKPYEQYF. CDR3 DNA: TGTGCCAGCAGCTTAGGTGGCAAACCCTACGAGCAGTACTTC.